Reported below is one T cell receptor beta chain. The antigen is undetermined. The CDR3 runs 13 residues. The germline V gene has CDR1 MGHDK and CDR2 SYGVNS. V lost 1 base and J lost 9, with 12 bases in between. Investigators reverse transcribed all isolated RNA, so they sequenced expressed TCRB transcripts. Some clones are missing from TCRdb's copy, which holds only in-frame ones; the method was immunoSEQ multiplex PCR. This sample has 55,000 to 85,000 clones, with nearly 50% found just once. This sample stems from a study of beta chain features in type 1 diabetes. Study-wide context: No age, gender or cell yield differences were seen between patients and healthy donors.

Whole-study results and caveats: The study found moderately but significantly shorter TCRB CDR3s in all four CD4+ subsets of Type 1 diabetes patients. Researchers caution that PCR might favor shorter templates, equally among patients and controls. Type 1 diabetes patients had VDJ junctions that carried fewer insertions and more deletions.

Sequencing input: central memory CD4+ T cells from blood. J is TRBJ1-2 and V is TRBV25-1; D is possibly TRBD1 (5 bases). The sequence was collected from a man aged 30-40 years with type 1 diabetes. The CDR3 coding sequence is TGTGCCAGCAGTGAATTGATAGGGGCGCGCTACACCTTC. It is translated as CASSELIGARYTF.